The following is a T cell receptor (beta chain) sequence with its context. Produced via immunoSEQ multiplex PCR; TCRdb's table is partial and in-frame only. This sample has 92,000 or so clones, with around 80% found just once. Samples of blood were obtained at baseline, on cycle 4 day 1, and on cycle 7 day 1. This specimen belongs to a study of OX40 agonist ivuxolimab in advanced cancers. This specimen consisted of CD4+ or CD8+ T cells sorted from blood, obtained in a trial of the OX40 agonist ivuxolimab. The TCR sequence derives from an adult with an advanced solid tumor such as melanoma, head and neck, liver or kidney cancer.

CDR3 amino acids: CASSFQGRREETQYF. For the CDR3, the DNA is TGCGCCAGCAGCTTCCAGGGGCGCCGGGAAGAGACCCAGTACTTC. The V and J genes are TRBV5-1 and TRBJ2-5; a possible D gene is TRBD1 (6 bases). Per germline, CDR1 SGHRS and CDR2 YFSETQ. V lost 2 bases, J lost 3 bases, and 14 bases lay in between. The CDR3 has 15 residues.